The 30 T cell receptor beta chains reported below all come from one sample, sequenced in a study of control samples from healthy donors and cancer patients. The assay was immunoSEQ multiplex PCR, and TCRdb's table has in-frame clones only and misses some. The table lists approximately 150,000 clones, almost 90% of them singletons. The sample taken for sequencing was blood. The receptors shown here come from a man younger than 35 in good health.

V and J are TRBV28 and TRBJ2-7, with D possibly TRBD1 on 6 matching bases. The germline V gene encodes CDR1 MDHEN and CDR2 SYDVKM. The V end lost 5 bases, the J end lost 3 bases, and 17 bases lay between the germline ends. The CDR3 consists of 15 residues. CDR3 amino acids: CASSHTGTLLYEQYF. As DNA, the CDR3 is TGTGCCAGCAGTCACACCGGGACATTACTCTACGAGCAGTACTTC.

This chain joins TRBV15 and TRBJ1-2; tentative D call: TRBD1 (5 bases). V was cut by 0 bases and J by 8 bases, with 19 bases left in between. Germline assignment: CDR1 LNHNV and CDR2 YYDKDF (reference sequence). The CDR3 runs to 16 residues. CDR3 loop: CATSRDYGAARWGYTF. DNA for the CDR3: TGTGCCACCAGCAGAGATTATGGGGCAGCCCGCTGGGGCTACACCTTC.

The V call is TRBV25-1, the J call TRBJ2-1; D is perhaps TRBD2 (5 bases). Germline CDR1 and CDR2: MGHDK and SYGVNS. The CDR3 has 13 amino acids. V gave up 6 bases and J gave up 0 bases, with 6 bases separating them. The CDR3 sequence: CASRGSSYNEQFF. CDR3 nucleotides: TGTGCCAGCAGGGGGAGCTCCTACAATGAGCAGTTCTTC.

V usage is TRBV4-3 and J usage is TRBJ2-1; a possible D gene is TRBD1 (5 bases). Germline CDR1 reads LGHNA; CDR2 reads YSLEER. The CDR3 is 15 amino acids. Trimming removed 4 bases from V and 0 bases from J, with 10 bases in between. CDR3 loop: CASSLGVSSYNEQFF. The DNA for the CDR3 is TGCGCCAGCAGCCTAGGGGTGAGCTCCTACAATGAGCAGTTCTTC.

The rearrangement links TRBV28 to TRBJ1-4; 7 bases map to TRBD1. The J segment lost 4 bases and the V segment lost 6 bases, leaving 5 bases of the junction unmatched. CDR1 and CDR2 from the germline V gene are MDHEN and SYDVKM. The CDR3 extends over 14 amino acids. The CDR3 loop reads CASRGQAFNEKLFF. As DNA, the CDR3 is TGTGCCAGCAGAGGACAGGCTTTTAATGAAAAACTGTTTTTT. The whole variable domain, filled in from reference TRBV28 and TRBJ1-4, reads DVKVTQSSRYLVKRTGEKVFLECVQDMDHENMFWYRQDPGLGLRLIYFSYDVKMKEKGDIPEGYSVSREKKERFSLILESASTNQTSMYLCASRGQAFNEKLFFGSGTQLSVL.

CDR3 nucleotides: TGTGCCAGCAGCTTGGTTGGGACAGGGGGCTCCACAGATACGCAGTATTTT. This gives the protein CASSLVGTGGSTDTQYF. The chain has TRBV5-5 and TRBJ2-3; 12 bases are shared with TRBD1. After removal of 0 bases from V and 2 bases from J, the junction contained 4 bases not matched to a gene. There are 17 residues in the CDR3. Germline V lookup: CDR1 SGHKS, CDR2 YYEKEE (reference sequence).

The rearrangement joins TRBV30 to TRBJ2-7, with a possible D match to TRBD2 (5 bases). The CDR3 contains 15 residues. The germline V and J ends were trimmed by 5 bases and 0 bases, with 17 bases remaining between them. The germline V gene has CDR1 GTSNPN and CDR2 SVGIG (reference sequence). The CDR3 DNA follows: TGTGCCTGGCGACGGAGAGGGCTAAGCTCCTACGAGCAGTACTTC. This translates into CAWRRRGLSSYEQYF.

The V gene is TRBV28, the J gene TRBJ1-1; D gene ambiguous. The germline V and J ends were trimmed by 6 bases and 4 bases, with 9 bases remaining between them. Germline CDR1 reads MDHEN; CDR2 reads SYDVKM. CDR3 length: 12 residues. The chain's CDR3 is CASRNDGTEAFF. The CDR3 coding sequence is TGTGCCAGCAGAAACGATGGCACTGAAGCTTTCTTT.

The chain recombines TRBV18 with TRBJ1-2, with a possible D match to TRBD1 (6 bases). The CDR3 loop spans 15 amino acids. V lost 3 bases, J lost 2 bases, and 13 bases lay in between. Germline V lookup: CDR1 KGHSH, CDR2 LQKENI. The CDR3 protein is CASSPLGGRNYGYTF. For the CDR3, the DNA is TGTGCCAGCTCACCCTTGGGGGGGCGGAACTATGGCTACACCTTC.

The chain has TRBV9 and TRBJ2-1, with 9 positions matching TRBD2. The J segment lost 5 bases and the V segment lost 3 bases, leaving 6 bases of the junction unmatched. CDR1 and CDR2 from the germline V gene are SGDLS and YYNGEE. The CDR3 runs to 15 residues. The CDR3 protein is CASSALGLANNEQFF. In nucleotides, the CDR3 is TGTGCCAGCAGCGCTCTCGGACTAGCGAACAATGAGCAGTTCTTC.

The rearrangement links TRBV19 to TRBJ1-6; 12 nucleotides line up with TRBD1. This CDR3 is 17 amino acids long. With V trimmed by 6 bases and J by 10 bases, 13 bases remained unmatched. Germline V CDR1 and CDR2: LNHDA, SQIVND (reference sequence). CDR3 in amino acids: CASRTYPGQGAGSPLHF. Written as DNA, the CDR3 is TGTGCCAGTAGGACTTACCCGGGACAGGGGGCAGGATCACCCCTCCACTTT.

This clone was seen only once. The rearrangement joins TRBV27 to TRBJ2-5, with unresolved D. The CDR3 extends over 15 amino acids. V was pared by 5 bases and J by 5 bases, with 18 bases between. The germline V gene encodes CDR1 MNHEY and CDR2 SMNVEV (reference sequence). The CDR3 reads CASSVGERPWETQYF. CDR3 bases: TGTGCCAGCAGTGTAGGAGAACGCCCTTGGGAGACCCAGTACTTC.

This clone has just one count. The chain employs TRBV5-1 and TRBJ2-2; TRBD2 agrees at 10 bases. J was trimmed by 5 bases and V by 7 bases; bases with no gene match: 11. The CDR3 covers 16 residues. The germline CDR1 and CDR2 sequences are SGHRS and YFSETQ. CDR3 region: CASANPERGGTGELFF. As DNA, the CDR3 is TGCGCCAGCGCCAACCCGGAGCGGGGGGGGACCGGGGAGCTGTTTTTT.

Here the CDR3 reads CASSSEAGGTDTQYF. The CDR3 DNA reads as TGTGCCAGCAGTTCCGAGGCAGGGGGCACAGATACGCAGTATTTT. The V call is TRBV28, the J call TRBJ2-3, with D perhaps matching TRBD1 (6 bases). Germline loops: CDR1 MDHEN, CDR2 SYDVKM. CDR3 length equals 15 residues. The V and J ends lost 4 bases and 1 base respectively, with 12 bases between them. Full variable domain (rest looked up from reference TRBV28 and TRBJ2-3): DVKVTQSSRYLVKRTGEKVFLECVQDMDHENMFWYRQDPGLGLRLIYFSYDVKMKEKGDIPEGYSVSREKKERFSLILESASTNQTSMYLCASSSEAGGTDTQYFGPGTRLTVL.

V gene TRBV4-1 combines with J gene TRBJ1-2; D not certain. The germline gives CDR1 MGHRA, CDR2 YSYEKL. The CDR3 length is 15 residues. Trimming removed 1 base from V and 4 bases from J, with 13 bases in between. As DNA, the CDR3 is TGCGCCAGCAGCCAAGGCCACGGGGTGGGCTATGGCTACACCTTC. It yields the protein CASSQGHGVGYGYTF.

Many counts were recorded for this clone. This chain connects TRBV5-1 to TRBJ2-7; no firm D call. The ends were cut back, 0 bases at V and 2 bases at J, with 9 bases in the middle. Germline CDR1 and CDR2: SGHRS and YFSETQ. The CDR3 covers 14 residues. CDR3 protein: CASSLVVLPYEQYF. As DNA, the CDR3 is TGCGCCAGCAGCTTGGTCGTCCTCCCCTACGAGCAGTACTTC.

The chain recombines TRBV10-2 with TRBJ2-2, with D uncertain. Looked up from germline, CDR1 is WSHSY and CDR2 is SAAADI. The CDR3 runs 11 residues. Trimming shortened V by 4 bases and J by 8 bases, and 5 bases separated the two germline ends. The CDR3 reads CASSGGGELFF. Here the CDR3 DNA reads TGCGCCAGCAGTGGCGGAGGGGAGCTGTTTTTT.

This chain uses TRBV3-1 (or the pseudogene TRBV3-2) with TRBJ2-2, with no clear D. The CDR3 is made up of 14 amino acids. Germline CDR1 and CDR2: LGHDT and YNNKEL (reference sequence). The V gene lost 2 bases and the J gene lost 5 bases, with 9 bases spanning the gap. The CDR3: CASSQFRDTGELFF. The CDR3 nucleotides read TGTGCCAGCAGCCAATTTCGAGATACCGGGGAGCTGTTTTTT.

This sequence joins TRBV5-6 and TRBJ2-1; the D is unclear. The length of the CDR3 is 16 residues. Germline V gene lookup returns CDR1 SGHDT and CDR2 YYEEEE. Deletions cut 0 bases from V and 7 bases from J, with 17 bases between. The CDR3 nucleotides read TGTGCCAGCAGCTTGGTTTTAGGAACAGAGCTAAATGAGCAGTTCTTC. Encoded protein: CASSLVLGTELNEQFF.

The chain couples TRBV19 to TRBJ1-4; possible D gene TRBD1, 6 bases. V was cut by 4 bases and J by 8 bases, with 11 bases left in between. The CDR3 loop spans 13 amino acids. Germline CDR1 and CDR2: LNHDA and SQIVND (reference sequence). Here the CDR3 reads CASSNQRGEKLFF. The DNA for the CDR3 is TGTGCCAGTAGTAATCAAAGGGGGGAAAAACTGTTTTTT.

The V gene is TRBV5-8, the J gene TRBJ1-1; D remains ambiguous. The CDR3 totals 12 residues. The V end was cut by 7 bases, the J end by 5 bases, with 12 bases between. CDR1 SGHTS and CDR2 YDEGEE come from the germline V gene. CDR3 DNA sequence: TGTGCCAGCTTTCGGACGTGGACTGAAGCTTTCTTT. It codes for CASFRTWTEAFF.

This chain joins TRBV6-5 and TRBJ1-2; 7 bases fit TRBD1. J was trimmed by 5 bases and V by 6 bases; bases with no gene match: 6. Germline CDR1 MNHEY, CDR2 SVGAGI. The length of the CDR3 is 13 residues. The CDR3 bases are TGTGCCAGCAGCGACAGGGCCCTATATGGCTACACCTTC. This sequence encodes CASSDRALYGYTF.

This sequence joins TRBV5-1 and TRBJ2-2; D not resolved. This CDR3 has 14 amino acids. Germline V lookup: CDR1 SGHRS, CDR2 YFSETQ. With 6 bases removed from V and 0 bases from J, the gap between germline ends came to 9 bases. The CDR3 is CASNMEANTGELFF. The DNA for the CDR3 is TGCGCCAGCAATATGGAAGCGAACACCGGGGAGCTGTTTTTT. The whole variable domain, filled in from reference TRBV5-1 and TRBJ2-2, reads KAGVTQTPRYLIKTRGQQVTLSCSPISGHRSVSWYQQTPGQGLQFLFEYFSETQRNKGNFPGRFSGRQFSNSRSEMNVSTLELGDSALYLCASNMEANTGELFFGEGSRLTVL.

The chain recombines TRBV7-2 with TRBJ1-1; weak D call: TRBD1 (5 bases). Per the germline V gene, CDR1 is SGHTA and CDR2 is FQGNSA. The CDR3 length is 14 residues. V dropped 0 bases and J dropped 12 bases, with 17 bases sitting between them. DNA of the CDR3: TGTGCCAGCAGCTTAGCGGACACCGAGGGTGGTACTTTCTTT. The encoded protein is CASSLADTEGGTFF.

A single count supports this clone. CDR3: CASGTESLNSPLHF. CDR3 sequence (DNA): TGTGCCAGCGGAACAGAGAGCCTTAATTCACCCCTCCACTTT. The genes are TRBV2 and TRBJ1-6; D is ambiguous. This CDR3 contains 14 residues. The ends were cut back, 8 bases at V and 6 bases at J, with 14 bases in the middle. In germline, CDR1 is SNHLY, CDR2 FYNNEI.

The chain uses TRBV3-1 (or the pseudogene TRBV3-2) and TRBJ1-1; D perhaps matches TRBD1 (6 bases). The CDR3 loop spans 13 amino acids. V was cut by 7 bases and J by 3 bases, with 12 bases left in between. Looked up from germline, CDR1 is LGHDT and CDR2 is YNNKEL (reference sequence). The CDR3 region is CASNGGRDTEAFF. The CDR3 DNA reads TGTGCCAGCAATGGGGGGCGCGACACTGAAGCTTTCTTT.

V and J are TRBV4-1 and TRBJ1-5; D is possibly TRBD1 (5 bases). Germline values: CDR1 MGHRA, CDR2 YSYEKL. The CDR3 covers 16 residues. Trimming took 4 bases from V and 0 from J, leaving 13 bases between them. The CDR3 loop is CASSPAGDYSNQPQHF. The CDR3 DNA sequence: TGCGCCAGCAGCCCGGCGGGGGACTATAGCAATCAGCCCCAGCATTTT.

The chain's CDR3 is CASSQDGLQETQYF. The CDR3 DNA is TGTGCCAGCAGCCAAGATGGACTACAAGAGACCCAGTACTTC. This chain links TRBV14 with TRBJ2-5; D may be TRBD2 (6 bases). V lost 0 bases and J 2 bases, leaving 7 bases between the germline ends. The CDR3 length is 14 residues. Germline CDR1 SGHDN, CDR2 FVKESK.

This clone was seen only once. The rearrangement uses TRBV29-1 and TRBJ1-2; the match to TRBD1 covers 8 bases. CDR3 length: 14 residues. CDR1 is SQVTM and CDR2 is ANQGSEA in the germline V gene. Losses at the gene ends were 7 bases for V and 8 bases for J; bases not matched to a gene: 15. CDR3 loop: CSADRGGSVGGYTF. CDR3 DNA: TGCAGCGCCGACAGGGGAGGTAGTGTGGGAGGCTACACCTTC.

The chain joins TRBV6-2 or TRBV6-3 to TRBJ1-2, with D perhaps matching TRBD1 (5 bases). CDR1 and CDR2 from the germline V gene are MNHEY and SVGEGT. The CDR3 length is 15 residues. Trimming cost V 7 bases and J 4 bases, with 19 bases left between them. The CDR3 coding sequence is TGTGCCAGCACCCCAGCGGCAGGGTGGGTCTATGGCTACACCTTC. Protein: CASTPAAGWVYGYTF.